This entry features one TCR beta chain sequence. These data come from a study of cytomegalovirus exposure and HLA in healthy donors. Study-level information: Researchers previously reported finding fewer than 140 million unique TCR beta sequences from 150 million to 200 million T cells.

13 Jbeta primers and 60 Vbeta primers were used for the PCR. The data were produced by immunoSEQ multiplex PCR, yet TCRdb's version contains in-frame clones alone and is incomplete. The profile covers fewer than 200,000 clones, with roughly 80% appearing a single time and more than 4% taken by the ten largest. Everyone who donated was a healthy bone marrow donor. Trimming at V came to 0 bases and at J to 9 bases, leaving 8 bases not matched to a gene. The CDR3 has 14 amino acids. Germline V gene data show CDR1 as SGHRS and CDR2 as YFSETQ. The chain employs TRBV5-1 and TRBJ2-5, with 7 bases lining up with TRBD2. The sequencing input was PBMCs. This receptor was taken from a man aged 35 to 55 in good health and CMV-seronegative. The CDR3 spells CASSLERTRGAQYF. CDR3 nucleotides: TGCGCCAGCAGCTTGGAGAGGACTAGGGGAGCCCAGTACTTC.